This T cell receptor (beta chain) was sequenced for a study of graft-versus-host responses after intestinal transplantation. Study details: Induction with anti-thymocyte globulin, then tacrolimus and steroids for roughly 3 years, was given to all recipients.

The CDR3 contains 14 residues. Trimming removed 6 bases at V and 6 bases at J, with 16 bases between. Per germline, CDR1 SEHNR and CDR2 FQNEAQ (reference sequence). Here immunoSEQ multiplex PCR was the method, and the copy in TCRdb shows in-frame clones only, minus some. The sample includes 100,000 to 130,000 clones, around 90% of them seen just once. About this clone itself: The antigen is unknown.

The receptor was derived from a human donor who was the organ donor for an intestinal transplant. The specimen was unstimulated CD4+ T cells sorted from spleen or lymph node cells, collected before transplant. V usage is TRBV7-9 and J usage is TRBJ2-3, with D maybe TRBD2 (6 bases). The CDR3: CASRAGPRMDTQYF. In DNA form, the CDR3 reads TGTGCCAGCAGGGCGGGGCCTCGAATGGATACGCAGTATTTT.